Described below is a single T cell receptor beta chain sequence and its context. This clone was counted only a few times. The antigen this receptor binds is unknown. No base quality information exists; no much larger clone differs at one position. This sample is part of a study of radiotherapy plus CTLA-4 blockade in lung cancer (dated by TCRdb to about 2018). Context from the whole study: Objective responses occurred in 18% of enrolled patients, and 30% to 35% achieved disease control.

V lost 2 bases and J lost 14 bases, and the count of bases not matched to a germline gene is 9. The germline V gene (reference sequence) yields LNHDA for CDR1 and SQIVND for CDR2. The CDR3 goes from the cysteine to the phenylalanine over 14 residues. The only DNA kept is the CDR3, 42 bases in frame from the first base. Library preparation was by the immunoSEQ multiplex PCR assay. The immuneACCESS repertoire file appears here via TCRdb, limited to in-frame rearrangements. These files lack a portion of the clones; in checked studies, under half of the deficit traces to unresolved V genes, and the cause of the others is not known. Within this sample are 34,000 or so clones, with roughly four fifths of them counted one time only. The ten largest account for roughly an eighth of the sample. In this study, focal radiation therapy paired with CTLA-4 blockade (ipilimumab) was tested in patients who had chemo-refractory metastatic non-small-cell lung cancer.

On the study overall, not on this receptor specifically: Early dynamic changes in blood T cell clones, together with increased serum interferon-beta after radiation, were reported as the strongest predictors of response. TCR clones derived from tumors expanded in peripheral blood after treatment with radiotherapy and ipilimumab.

Material: peripheral blood, obtained from a patient treated with radiotherapy plus ipilimumab. This clonotype originated in a human donor with non-small cell lung cancer that progressed on radiotherapy plus ipilimumab. The chain links TRBV19 with TRBJ2-1, with 10 bases aligning to TRBD2. The CDR3 has the sequence CASSILAGENAKFF. The DNA sequence is given as TGTGCCAGTAGTATACTAGCGGGAGAGAATGCCAAGTTCTTC.